These 13 T cell receptor beta chains originate from one sample sequenced in a study of T cells after yellow fever vaccination. One entry per CDR3 protein, called by TCRdb with MiXCR from the 5' RACE reads. The sample consists of about 580,000 distinct CDR3 sequences, about a sixth of them appearing once. The starting material was PBMCs, obtained around 5 days after the first yellow fever vaccination. These receptors came from a man aged 18 to 30 who received the YFV17D yellow fever vaccine.

This clonotype showed up just a few times. J is TRBJ2-5 and V is TRBV7-2, with 7 bases identical to TRBD2. The germline V gene encodes CDR1 SGHTA and CDR2 FQGNSA. The CDR3 length is 14 residues. The V gene end was trimmed by 1 base and the J gene end by 6 bases; junction bases not matched to a gene: 5. DNA of the CDR3: TGTGCCAGCAGCTTAGACGGGGGACTAAAGACCCAGTACTTC. Translation: CASSLDGGLKTQYF.

The rearrangement joins TRBV25-1 to TRBJ1-3; 8 bases agree with TRBD1. Germline V CDR1 and CDR2: MGHDK, SYGVNS. This CDR3 spans 15 amino acids. The V segment lost 7 bases and the J segment 3 bases; nucleotides outside the gene matches: 8. The CDR3 DNA reads TGTGCCAGCATTGATGACAGGGGTTTTGGAAACACCATATATTTT. It translates to CASIDDRGFGNTIYF.

In this sample, this clonotype turned up a few times. The CDR3 spells CASSLFRGQGYTF. The DNA of the CDR3 is TGTGCCAGCAGTTTGTTCAGGGGACAAGGCTACACCTTC. The chain carries TRBV12-3 or TRBV12-4 and TRBJ1-2; possibly TRBD1 for D (6 bases). This CDR3 contains 13 residues. V was pared by 3 bases and J by 8 bases, with 13 bases between.

The chain joins TRBV11-1 to TRBJ2-1; TRBD2 matches at 9 bases. Trimming cost V 4 bases and J 1 base; bases outside gene matches: 14. Germline CDR1 and CDR2: SGHAT and FQDESV (reference sequence). This CDR3 has 19 amino acids. DNA for the CDR3: TGTGCCAGCAGCTCAACAGGTGGGGCTAGCGGGGAATCCTACAATGAGCAGTTCTTC. This sequence encodes CASSSTGGASGESYNEQFF.

The chain employs TRBV7-9 and TRBJ1-4; no definite D call. This CDR3 region has 14 residues. V was shortened by 4 bases and J by 10 bases, with 16 bases between the two germline ends. Germline lookup yields CDR1 SEHNR and CDR2 FQNEAQ (reference sequence). The CDR3 sequence: CASSSTGGKGKLFF. The CDR3 DNA sequence: TGTGCCAGCAGCTCAACTGGCGGGAAGGGAAAACTGTTTTTT.

This clonotype occurred many times. V is TRBV4-3 and J is TRBJ1-3; 8 positions agree with TRBD1. Germline V gene lookup returns CDR1 LGHNA and CDR2 YSLEER. The CDR3 contains 13 residues. Trimming cost V 4 bases and J 9 bases; bases outside gene matches: 5. In nucleotides, the CDR3 is TGCGCCAGCAGCCCAGGACAGGGTTCCACCATATATTTT. Its translation: CASSPGQGSTIYF.

This clonotype was counted only a few times. The chain recombines TRBV4-3 with TRBJ2-4; possibly TRBD1 for D (6 bases). The V end lost 1 base, the J end lost 6 bases, and 13 bases lay between the germline ends. The CDR3 runs 15 residues. Germline CDR1 and CDR2: LGHNA and YSLEER. CDR3 in DNA: TGCGCCAGCAGCCAAGGGTCCGGCAGGGGAAACATTCAGTACTTC. Translated, it gives CASSQGSGRGNIQYF.

The sample holds many counts of this clonotype. The chain recombines TRBV10-3 with TRBJ1-2; TRBD1 is a possible D gene (6 bases). CDR3 length: 15 residues. Germline values: CDR1 ENHRY, CDR2 SYGVKD. Trimming removed 0 bases at V and 4 bases at J, with 12 bases between. The CDR3 region is CAISESGGAGYGYTF. For the CDR3, the DNA is TGTGCCATCAGTGAGTCCGGGGGCGCGGGCTATGGCTACACCTTC.

This clonotype was seen a handful of times. The chain combines TRBV7-8 with TRBJ2-2, with a possible D match to TRBD1 (5 bases). The V gene's germline CDR1 is SGHVS and CDR2 FQNEAQ. V gave up 2 bases and J gave up 7 bases, with 11 bases separating them. The CDR3 totals 14 residues. The CDR3 region is CASSLSQQGGELFF. The CDR3 nucleotides read TGTGCCAGCAGCTTAAGCCAGCAGGGCGGGGAGCTGTTTTTT.

The CDR3 DNA sequence: TGTGCCAGCAGTGAGAGGACTAGAAAGTACAATGAGCAGTTCTTC. Translated: CASSERTRKYNEQFF. The chain carries TRBV6-2 or TRBV6-3 and TRBJ2-1; 7 nucleotides agree with TRBD2. The trim removed 5 bases at V and 4 bases at J, leaving 8 bases unmatched. The CDR3 totals 15 residues. The germline gives CDR1 MNHEY, CDR2 SVGEGT.

There are a few counts of this clonotype. The V and J genes are TRBV5-1 and TRBJ1-6; TRBD1 aligns across 9 bases. Germline V lookup: CDR1 SGHRS, CDR2 YFSETQ. V lost 4 bases, J lost 7 bases, and 6 bases stayed unmatched. The CDR3 has 15 residues. CDR3 coding DNA: TGCGCCAGCAGCACCGGAGGGACAGGGAATTCACCCCTCCACTTT. Translated: CASSTGGTGNSPLHF.

At least ten counts were recorded for this clonotype. This chain uses TRBV4-3 with TRBJ2-3; 12 nucleotides agree with TRBD2. Germline-derived CDR1 and CDR2 are LGHNA and YSLEER. The CDR3 covers 16 residues. J was trimmed by 1 base and V by 1 base; bases with no gene match: 0. In DNA form, the CDR3 reads TGCGCCAGCAGCCAAGGGACTAGCGGGGGCACAGATACGCAGTATTTT. Translated: CASSQGTSGGTDTQYF.

There are a few counts of this clonotype. This chain connects TRBV7-6 to TRBJ1-6; the D gene is possibly TRBD1 (5 bases). Trimming removed 4 bases from V and 10 bases from J, with 17 bases in between. CDR1 is SGHVS, CDR2 FNYEAQ, per germline. This CDR3 region has 15 residues. This CDR3 is CASSSGRSRLSPLHF. CDR3 nucleotides: TGTGCCAGCAGCTCGGGACGTTCAAGGTTGTCACCCCTCCACTTT.